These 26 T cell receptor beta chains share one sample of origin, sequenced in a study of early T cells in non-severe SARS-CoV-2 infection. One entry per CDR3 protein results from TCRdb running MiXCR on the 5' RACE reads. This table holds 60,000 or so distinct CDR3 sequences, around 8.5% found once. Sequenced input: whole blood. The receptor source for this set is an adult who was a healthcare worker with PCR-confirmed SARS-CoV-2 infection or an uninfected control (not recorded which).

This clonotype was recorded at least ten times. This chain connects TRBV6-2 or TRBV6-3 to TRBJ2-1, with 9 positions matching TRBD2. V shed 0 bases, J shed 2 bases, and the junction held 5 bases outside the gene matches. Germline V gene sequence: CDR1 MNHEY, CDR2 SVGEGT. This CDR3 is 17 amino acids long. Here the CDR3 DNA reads TGTGCCAGCAGTTACTCGAAGGTAGCGGGGGCCTACAATGAGCAGTTCTTC. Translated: CASSYSKVAGAYNEQFF.

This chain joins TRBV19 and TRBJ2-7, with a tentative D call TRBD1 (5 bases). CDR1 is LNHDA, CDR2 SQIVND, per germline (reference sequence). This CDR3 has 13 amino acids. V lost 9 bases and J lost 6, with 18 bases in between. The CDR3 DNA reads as TGTGCCAGCCAAAGACCAGGGTCGCGCGAGCAGTACTTC. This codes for CASQRPGSREQYF.

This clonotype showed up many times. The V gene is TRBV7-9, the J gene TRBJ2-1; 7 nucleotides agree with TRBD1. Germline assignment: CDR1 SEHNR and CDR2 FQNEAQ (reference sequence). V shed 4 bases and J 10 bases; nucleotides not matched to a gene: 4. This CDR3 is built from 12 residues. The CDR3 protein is CASSSDRSEQFF. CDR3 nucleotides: TGTGCCAGCAGCTCGGACAGGTCCGAGCAGTTCTTC.

CDR3 in amino acids: CASRGGLAGLDTQYF. The CDR3, as DNA: TGTGCCAGCAGGGGGGGACTAGCGGGGTTAGATACGCAGTATTTT. The J gene is TRBJ2-3, the V gene TRBV12-3 or TRBV12-4, with 13 bases aligning to TRBD2. CDR3 length: 15 amino acids. V dropped 6 bases and J dropped 5; count of bases not matched to a gene: 5.

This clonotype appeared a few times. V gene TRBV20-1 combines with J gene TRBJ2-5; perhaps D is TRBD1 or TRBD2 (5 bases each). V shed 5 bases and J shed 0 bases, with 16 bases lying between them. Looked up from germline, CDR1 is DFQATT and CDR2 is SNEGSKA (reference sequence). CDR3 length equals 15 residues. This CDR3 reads CSARRRDRYQETQYF. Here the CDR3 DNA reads TGCAGTGCTCGACGCCGGGACCGCTACCAAGAGACCCAGTACTTC.

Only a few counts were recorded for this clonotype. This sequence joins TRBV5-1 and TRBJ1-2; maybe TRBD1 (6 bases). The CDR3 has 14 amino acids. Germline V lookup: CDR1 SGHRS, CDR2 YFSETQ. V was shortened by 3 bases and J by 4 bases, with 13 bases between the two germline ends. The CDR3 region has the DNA TGCGCCAGCAGCTCTCAACAGGGAACCTATGGCTACACCTTC. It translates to CASSSQQGTYGYTF.

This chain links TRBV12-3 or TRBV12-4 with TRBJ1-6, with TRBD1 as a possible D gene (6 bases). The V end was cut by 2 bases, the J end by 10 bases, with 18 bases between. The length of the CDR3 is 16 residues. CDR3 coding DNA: TGTGCCAGCAGTTTATCCTCAGGGGTTCTGGCGTCACCCCTCCACTTT. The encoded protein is CASSLSSGVLASPLHF.

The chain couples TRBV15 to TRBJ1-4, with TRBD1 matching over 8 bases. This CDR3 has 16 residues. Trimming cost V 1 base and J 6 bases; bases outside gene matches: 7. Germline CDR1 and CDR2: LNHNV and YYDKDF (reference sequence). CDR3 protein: CATSRVQGQGHEKLFF. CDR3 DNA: TGTGCCACCAGCAGAGTCCAAGGACAGGGCCATGAAAAACTGTTTTTT.

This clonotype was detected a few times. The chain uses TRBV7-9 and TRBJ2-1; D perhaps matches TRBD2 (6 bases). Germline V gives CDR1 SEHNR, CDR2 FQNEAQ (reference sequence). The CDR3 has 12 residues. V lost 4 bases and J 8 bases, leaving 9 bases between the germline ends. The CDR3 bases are TGTGCCAGCAGCTCGAGGAGGGATGAGCAGTTCTTC. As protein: CASSSRRDEQFF.

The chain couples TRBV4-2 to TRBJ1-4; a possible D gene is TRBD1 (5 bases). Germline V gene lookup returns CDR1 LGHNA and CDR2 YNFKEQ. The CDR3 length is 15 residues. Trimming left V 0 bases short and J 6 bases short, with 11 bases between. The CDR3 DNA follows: TGTGCCAGCAGCCAAGATTACGGGGGGTATGAAAAACTGTTTTTT. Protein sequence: CASSQDYGGYEKLFF.

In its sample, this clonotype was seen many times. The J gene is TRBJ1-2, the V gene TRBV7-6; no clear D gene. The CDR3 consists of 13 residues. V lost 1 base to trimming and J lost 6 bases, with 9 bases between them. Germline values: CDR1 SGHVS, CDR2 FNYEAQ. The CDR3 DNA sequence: TGTGCCAGCAGCTTAGTGCCGGTTCATGGCTACACCTTC. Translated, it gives CASSLVPVHGYTF. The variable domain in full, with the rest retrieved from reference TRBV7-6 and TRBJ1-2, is GAGVSQSPRYKVTKRGQDVALRCDPISGHVSLYWYRQALGQGPEFLTYFNYEAQQDKSGLPNDRFSAERPEGSISTLTIQRTEQRDSAMYRCASSLVPVHGYTFGSGTRLTVV.

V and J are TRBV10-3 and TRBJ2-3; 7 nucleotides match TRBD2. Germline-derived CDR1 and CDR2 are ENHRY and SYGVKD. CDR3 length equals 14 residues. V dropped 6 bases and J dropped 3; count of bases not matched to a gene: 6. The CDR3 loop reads CAISWGGSTDTQYF. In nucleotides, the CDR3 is TGTGCCATCAGCTGGGGGGGTAGTACAGATACGCAGTATTTT.

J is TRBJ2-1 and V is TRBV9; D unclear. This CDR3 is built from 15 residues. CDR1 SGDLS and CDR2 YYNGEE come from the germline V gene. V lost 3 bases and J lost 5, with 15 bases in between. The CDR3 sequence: CASSALLARDNEQFF. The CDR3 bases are TGTGCCAGCAGCGCCCTGTTGGCTAGGGACAATGAGCAGTTCTTC.

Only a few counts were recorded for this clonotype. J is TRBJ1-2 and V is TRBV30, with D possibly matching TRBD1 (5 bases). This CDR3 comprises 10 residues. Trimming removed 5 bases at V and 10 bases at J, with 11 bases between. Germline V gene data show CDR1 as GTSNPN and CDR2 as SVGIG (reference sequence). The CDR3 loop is CAWGQQDYTF. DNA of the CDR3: TGTGCCTGGGGCCAACAGGACTACACCTTC.

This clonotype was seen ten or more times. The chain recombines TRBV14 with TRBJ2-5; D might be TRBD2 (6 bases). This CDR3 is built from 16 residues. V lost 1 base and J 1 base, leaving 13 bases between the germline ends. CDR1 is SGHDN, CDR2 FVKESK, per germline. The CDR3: CASSQGSSGGQETQYF. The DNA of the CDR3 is TGTGCCAGCAGCCAAGGGAGTAGCGGTGGCCAAGAGACCCAGTACTTC.

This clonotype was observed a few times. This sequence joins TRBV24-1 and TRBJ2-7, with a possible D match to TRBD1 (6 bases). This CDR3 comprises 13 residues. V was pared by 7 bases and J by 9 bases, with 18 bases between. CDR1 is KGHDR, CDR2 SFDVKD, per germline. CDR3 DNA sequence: TGTGCCACCAGCGAGACAGGCCTCGCCGGGCAGTACTTC. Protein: CATSETGLAGQYF.

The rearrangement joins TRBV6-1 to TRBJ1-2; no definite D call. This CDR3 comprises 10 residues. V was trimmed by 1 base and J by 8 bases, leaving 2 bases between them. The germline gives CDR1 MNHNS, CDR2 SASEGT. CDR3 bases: TGTGCCAGCAGTGAAGAGGGCTACACCTTC. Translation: CASSEEGYTF.

The CDR3: CASSLSGPQETQYF. The CDR3 nucleotides read TGTGCCAGCAGCCTCAGCGGGCCCCAAGAGACCCAGTACTTC. The rearrangement joins TRBV12-3 or TRBV12-4 to TRBJ2-5; D may be TRBD2 (6 bases). The CDR3 extends over 14 amino acids. V dropped 6 bases and J dropped 1 base, with 12 bases sitting between them.

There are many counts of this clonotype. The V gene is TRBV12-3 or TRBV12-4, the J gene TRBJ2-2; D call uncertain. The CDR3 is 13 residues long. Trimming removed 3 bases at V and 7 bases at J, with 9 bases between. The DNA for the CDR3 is TGTGCCAGCAGTTTCCAACGGGTCGGGGAGCTGTTTTTT. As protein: CASSFQRVGELFF.

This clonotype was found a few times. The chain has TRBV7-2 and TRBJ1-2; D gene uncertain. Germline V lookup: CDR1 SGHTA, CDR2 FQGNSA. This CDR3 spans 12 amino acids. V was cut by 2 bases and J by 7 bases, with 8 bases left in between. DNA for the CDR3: TGTGCCAGCAGCTTACTAGGACCTGGCTACACCTTC. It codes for CASSLLGPGYTF. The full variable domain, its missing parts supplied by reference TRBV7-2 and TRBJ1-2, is GAGVSQSPSNKVTEKGKDVELRCDPISGHTALYWYRQSLGQGLEFLIYFQGNSAPDKSGLPSDRFSAERTGGSVSTLTIQRTQQEDSAVYLCASSLLGPGYTFGSGTRLTVV.

CDR3 DNA sequence: TGTGCCAGCAAAACAGTAGATCAGCCCCAGCATTTT. It encodes CASKTVDQPQHF. This sequence joins TRBV6-2 or TRBV6-3 and TRBJ1-5; no reliable D call. CDR3 length: 12 amino acids. Germline CDR1 MNHEY, CDR2 SVGEGT. Trimming removed 7 bases from V and 5 bases from J, with 9 bases in between.

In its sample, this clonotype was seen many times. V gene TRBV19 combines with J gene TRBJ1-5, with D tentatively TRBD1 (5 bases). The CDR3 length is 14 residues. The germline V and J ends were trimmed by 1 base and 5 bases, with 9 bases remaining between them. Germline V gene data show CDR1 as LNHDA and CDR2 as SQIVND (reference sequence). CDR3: CASSIGGVDQPQHF. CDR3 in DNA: TGTGCCAGTAGTATAGGAGGGGTGGATCAGCCCCAGCATTTT.

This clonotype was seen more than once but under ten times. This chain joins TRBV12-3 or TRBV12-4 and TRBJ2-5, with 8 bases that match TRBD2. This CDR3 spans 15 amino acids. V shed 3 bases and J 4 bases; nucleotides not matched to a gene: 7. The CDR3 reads CASSFNGGGGETQYF. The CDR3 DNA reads TGTGCCAGCAGTTTTAACGGGGGGGGAGGAGAGACCCAGTACTTC.

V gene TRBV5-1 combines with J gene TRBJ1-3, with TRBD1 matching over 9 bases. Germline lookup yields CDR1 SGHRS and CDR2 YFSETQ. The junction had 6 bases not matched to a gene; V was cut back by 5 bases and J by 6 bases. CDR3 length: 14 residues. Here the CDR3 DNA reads TGCGCCAGCAGTGAACAGGGGGCCGAAAACACCATATATTTT. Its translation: CASSEQGAENTIYF.

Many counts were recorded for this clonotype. The CDR3 protein is CASSFGQGYEQYF. In nucleotides, the CDR3 is TGTGCCAGCAGTTTCGGTCAGGGATACGAGCAGTACTTC. This chain uses TRBV12-3 or TRBV12-4 with TRBJ2-7; perhaps TRBD1 as D (5 bases). The CDR3 extends over 13 amino acids. The V gene lost 3 bases and the J gene lost 4 bases, with 10 bases spanning the gap.

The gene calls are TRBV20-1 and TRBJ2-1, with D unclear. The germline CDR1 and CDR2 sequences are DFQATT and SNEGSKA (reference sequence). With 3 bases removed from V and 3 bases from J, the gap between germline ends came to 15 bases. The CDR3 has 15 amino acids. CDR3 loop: CSASPDGGGYNEQFF. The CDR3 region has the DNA TGCAGTGCTAGCCCGGACGGCGGTGGCTACAATGAGCAGTTCTTC.